These 19 T cell receptor beta chains came from one sample sequenced in a study of shared clonotypes between healthy human individuals. Method: immunoSEQ multiplex PCR; TCRdb's copy keeps in-frame clones and lacks some. The sample holds 2 million to 2.5 million clones, 95% seen once. Material for sequencing was naive CD4+ T cells sorted from blood. As for subset: CD45RA+ positively selected. The receptors here all came from a man aged 18-30 years in good health.

The genes are TRBV19 and TRBJ2-5, with D unclear. The CDR3 consists of 17 residues. The germline CDR1 and CDR2 sequences are LNHDA and SQIVND (reference sequence). V lost 3 bases to trimming and J lost 3 bases, with 20 bases between them. This chain's CDR3 is CASSITRSGSKKETQYF. CDR3 nucleotides: TGTGCCAGTAGTATTACCAGGTCAGGTAGTAAGAAAGAGACCCAGTACTTC.

A word on this clone: Distinct nucleotide sequences in the sample also encode this CDR3. This chain uses TRBV5-1 with TRBJ1-3, with TRBD1 identical over 8 bases. CDR3 length: 16 residues. V trimming: 0 bases; J trimming: 2 bases; junction bases outside the gene matches: 4. Germline assignment: CDR1 SGHRS and CDR2 YFSETQ. In DNA form, the CDR3 reads TGCGCCAGCAGCTTGGAGGGGACAGGAGCTGGAAACACCATATATTTT. Protein product: CASSLEGTGAGNTIYF.

This chain connects TRBV6-1 to TRBJ1-5, with a possible D match to TRBD1 (6 bases). CDR3 size: 15 residues. V lost 5 bases and J 1 base, leaving 12 bases between the germline ends. The germline V gene encodes CDR1 MNHNS and CDR2 SASEGT. Here the CDR3 reads CASSSLQGSNQPQHF. The CDR3 DNA reads TGTGCCAGCAGTTCCCTCCAGGGGAGCAATCAGCCCCAGCATTTT.

The chain recombines TRBV6-6 with TRBJ1-2, with D maybe TRBD1 (5 bases). This CDR3 is built from 13 residues. Germline assignment: CDR1 MNHNY and CDR2 SVGAGI (reference sequence). Trimming stripped 7 bases from V and 4 bases from J, with 13 bases between. CDR3 in DNA: TGTGCCAGCACTCCGGGACCTTTCTATGGCTACACCTTC. This sequence encodes CASTPGPFYGYTF.

This rearrangement joins TRBV11-2 to TRBJ1-5; no firm D call. The CDR3 totals 14 residues. Germline assignment: CDR1 SGHAT and CDR2 FQNNGV. V gave up 4 bases and J gave up 10 bases, with 17 bases separating them. CDR3 amino acids: CASSSQEGSFPQHF. DNA of the CDR3: TGTGCCAGCAGCTCGCAGGAGGGATCTTTCCCCCAGCATTTT.

The CDR3 sequence is CASSAPAGGDNEQFF. CDR3 nucleotides: TGCGCCAGCAGTGCCCCCGCGGGAGGTGATAATGAGCAGTTCTTC. The J gene is TRBJ2-1, the V gene TRBV10-1, with 8 bases identical to TRBD2. CDR3 length: 15 residues. V gave up 4 bases and J gave up 7 bases; unmatched junction bases: 9. The germline CDR1 and CDR2 sequences are WNHNN and SYGVQD (reference sequence).

The gene calls are TRBV27 and TRBJ2-1; D is possibly TRBD2 (6 bases). Germline CDR1 reads MNHEY; CDR2 reads SMNVEV (reference sequence). Trimming stripped 8 bases from V and 6 bases from J, with 20 bases between. This CDR3 spans 15 amino acids. The CDR3 loop reads CASSSEAAHGNEQFF. The CDR3 coding sequence is TGTGCCAGCTCTAGCGAGGCCGCACACGGCAATGAGCAGTTCTTC.

The chain has TRBV28 and TRBJ1-2, with D uncertain. Germline-derived CDR1 and CDR2 are MDHEN and SYDVKM. V dropped 2 bases and J dropped 7 bases, with 11 bases sitting between them. The CDR3 extends over 13 amino acids. CDR3 sequence reads: CASSLTLGPGYTF. CDR3 DNA sequence: TGTGCCAGCAGTTTAACGTTGGGTCCTGGCTACACCTTC.

The chain joins TRBV5-1 to TRBJ2-1; the match to TRBD1 covers 9 bases. The CDR3 has 14 amino acids. V was clipped by 5 bases and J by 2 bases; unmatched bases: 2. CDR1 is SGHRS and CDR2 is YFSETQ in the germline V gene. The CDR3 region has the DNA TGCGCCAGCAGGGGGACAGGGACCTACAATGAGCAGTTCTTC. Its translation: CASRGTGTYNEQFF.

This sequence joins TRBV6-1 and TRBJ1-5, with unresolved D. Per the germline V gene, CDR1 is MNHNS and CDR2 is SASEGT. The CDR3 spans 15 residues. The V end was cut by 4 bases, the J end by 11 bases, with 21 bases between. The CDR3 DNA reads as TGTGCCAGCAGTGGCGGCAGTACCCGGCCATTGGCCCAGCATTTT. This sequence encodes CASSGGSTRPLAQHF.

The chain has TRBV5-1 and TRBJ1-5; 11 nucleotides match TRBD1. The CDR3 sequence is 15 residues long. Trimming at V came to 4 bases and at J to 6 bases, leaving 6 bases not matched to a gene. Germline CDR1 reads SGHRS; CDR2 reads YFSETQ. The CDR3 loop reads CASSLRTGGGQPQHF. The CDR3, as DNA: TGCGCCAGCAGCCTTCGGACAGGGGGCGGTCAGCCCCAGCATTTT.

The gene calls are TRBV5-6 and TRBJ2-2, with D possibly called TRBD1 or TRBD2 (6 bases each). The V gene lost 7 bases and the J gene lost 1 base, with 20 bases spanning the gap. Germline values: CDR1 SGHDT, CDR2 YYEEEE. The CDR3 totals 17 residues. The CDR3 nucleotides read TGTGCCAGCTTCACCCTGGGGGGCCTCGAGAACACCGGGGAGCTGTTTTTT. Translation gives CASFTLGGLENTGELFF. The complete variable domain, with remaining parts taken from reference TRBV5-6 and TRBJ2-2, reads DAGVTQSPTHLIKTRGQQVTLRCSPKSGHDTVSWYQQALGQGPQFIFQYYEEEERQRGNFPDRFSGHQFPNYSSELNVNALLLGDSALYLCASFTLGGLENTGELFFGEGSRLTVL.

CDR3 region: CASSKRGAGDNEQFF. The CDR3 region has the DNA TGTGCCAGCAGTAAACGAGGGGCGGGAGACAATGAGCAGTTCTTC. The chain joins TRBV7-9 to TRBJ2-1; TRBD2 matches at 7 bases. Trimming took 6 bases from V and 5 from J; bases not matched to a gene: 10. The germline gives CDR1 SEHNR, CDR2 FQNEAQ (reference sequence). The CDR3 spans 15 residues.

V usage is TRBV28 and J usage is TRBJ1-1, with unresolved D. Germline V lookup: CDR1 MDHEN, CDR2 SYDVKM. With 6 bases removed from V and 0 bases from J, the gap between germline ends came to 11 bases. This CDR3 region has 14 residues. The CDR3 reads CASSIQALNTEAFF. DNA of the CDR3: TGTGCCAGCAGCATCCAAGCTCTGAACACTGAAGCTTTCTTT.

This chain joins TRBV18 and TRBJ1-1; maybe TRBD1 (6 bases). The CDR3 runs 16 residues. Germline CDR1 KGHSH, CDR2 LQKENI. The V gene lost 0 bases and the J gene lost 0 bases, with 11 bases spanning the gap. CDR3 nucleotides: TGTGCCAGCTCACCACCGCAGGGGTCCATGAACACTGAAGCTTTCTTT. It translates to CASSPPQGSMNTEAFF.

This sequence joins TRBV6-1 and TRBJ2-7, with D unresolved. CDR1 is MNHNS, CDR2 SASEGT, per germline. V lost 7 bases to trimming and J lost 0 bases, with 13 bases between them. There are 14 residues in the CDR3. Here the CDR3 DNA reads TGTGCCAGCAAGGACGGCTACAACTCCTACGAGCAGTACTTC. Protein product: CASKDGYNSYEQYF.

Comment on this clone: The same CDR3 can be traced to other DNA sequences in this sample. This chain links TRBV5-1 with TRBJ2-3; either TRBD1 or TRBD2 may supply D (6 bases each). This CDR3 is built from 14 residues. The germline CDR1 and CDR2 sequences are SGHRS and YFSETQ. Between the trimmed V and J ends, which lost 0 bases and 6 bases, there was a span of 11 bases. DNA for the CDR3: TGCGCCAGCAGCTTGGAGGGGGGTTCGGATACGCAGTATTTT. Translated, it gives CASSLEGGSDTQYF.

This chain uses TRBV5-1 with TRBJ1-1; 7 positions agree with TRBD1. Trimming removed 4 bases from V and 1 base from J; junction bases left unmatched: 7. The CDR3 has 15 residues. Germline V gene data show CDR1 as SGHRS and CDR2 as YFSETQ. The CDR3 nucleotides read TGCGCCAGCAGCCCCCCAGGGGGGGCGAACACTGAAGCTTTCTTT. It codes for CASSPPGGANTEAFF.

V and J are TRBV2 and TRBJ2-7, with TRBD2 matching over 8 bases. Looked up from germline, CDR1 is SNHLY and CDR2 is FYNNEI. The ends lost 4 bases at V and 9 bases at J; junction bases unmatched: 14. The CDR3 has 15 residues. CDR3 in DNA: TGTGCCAGCAGTGTCGACCAAGGCGGCGGGGGGCGGCAGTACTTC. This codes for CASSVDQGGGGRQYF.